This paragraph reports one T cell receptor (beta chain). Its antigen is as yet unknown. These data come from a study of T cell responses to AZD1222 COVID-19 vaccine. Study observations and caveats: Most donors were white British, females outnumbered males, and clonal diversity was possibly underestimated. Across spike, vaccine-associated CD4 TCRs were found, dominant at 160-218 and 743-854.

Germline V CDR1 and CDR2: SGHDN, FVKESK. The CDR3 runs to 15 residues. Between the trimmed V and J ends, which lost 3 bases and 6 bases, there was a span of 18 bases. Clones were read by immunoSEQ multiplex PCR, and TCRdb kept only the in-frame ones, dropping some. The table records approximately 180,000 clones, approximately 94% of them present only once. The chain links TRBV14 to TRBJ2-7; D possibly corresponds to TRBD1 (6 bases). The sample consisted of peripheral blood, taken 28 days after the second dose of the MenACWY control vaccine. This receptor was obtained from an adult who received the MenACWY meningococcal vaccine as a control. CDR3 region: CASSQGALPGVEQYF. For the CDR3, the DNA is TGTGCCAGCAGCCAGGGAGCGCTCCCAGGGGTCGAGCAGTACTTC.